Each of the 24 T cell receptor beta chains below was sequenced from the same sample in a study of shared clonotypes between healthy human individuals (dated by TCRdb to 2018 to 2020). The library was produced with the immunoSEQ multiplex PCR assay. The table was pulled from immuneACCESS by TCRdb, which kept in-frame rearrangements only. Such tables lose some clones; where checked, under half of the loss comes from unresolved V genes, and the rest has no known cause. In this sample the table shows about 2.4 million clones, roughly 93% of which occur a single time. 0.36% of the sample is taken by the ten largest. Sequencing input: naive CD4+ T cells from PBMCs. Interpreted using the paper, the cell subset or site label stands for: CD45RA+ positively selected. Source of these receptors: a man between 18 and 29 years old in good health. Some clones in this sample may be carry-over from other donors' samples.

This sequence joins TRBV6-1 and TRBJ2-5; TRBD2 matches 8 bases. The V and J ends lost 2 bases and 5 bases, in that order; junction bases with no gene match: 1. Germline CDR1 and CDR2: MNHNS and SASEGT. This CDR3 contains 13 residues. Here the CDR3 reads CASSERGGETQYF. CDR3 coding DNA: TGTGCCAGCAGTGAACGGGGGGGGGAGACCCAGTACTTC.

This clone was seen only once. The genes are TRBV28 and TRBJ1-2; 8 bases agree with TRBD1. The V gene's germline CDR1 is MDHEN and CDR2 SYDVKM. V lost 6 bases and J lost 5; bases outside the gene matches: 8. The CDR3 length is 14 residues. CDR3 nucleotides: TGTGCCAGCAGCCTGTGGGACAGGAGGTATGGCTACACCTTC. This gives the protein CASSLWDRRYGYTF.

The chain carries TRBV2 and TRBJ2-7; D perhaps matches TRBD2 (6 bases). Looked up from germline, CDR1 is SNHLY and CDR2 is FYNNEI. V was pared by 6 bases and J by 0 bases, with 15 bases between. The CDR3 spans 15 residues. DNA of the CDR3: TGTGCCAGCAGCCCGGGACTCGTGAGCTCCTACGAGCAGTACTTC. This encodes CASSPGLVSSYEQYF.

The chain carries TRBV7-2 and TRBJ2-5, with a tentative D call TRBD2 (5 bases). This CDR3 region has 12 residues. The germline CDR1 and CDR2 sequences are SGHTA and FQGNSA. V was pared by 5 bases and J by 4 bases, with 8 bases between. The CDR3 region is CASSPRVETQYF. DNA of the CDR3: TGTGCCAGCAGCCCGCGGGTAGAGACCCAGTACTTC.

The V and J genes are TRBV7-3 and TRBJ2-5; the D gene is possibly TRBD1 (6 bases). The V end was cut by 5 bases, the J end by 5 bases, with 18 bases between. Germline values: CDR1 SGHTA, CDR2 FQGTGA. The CDR3 runs to 15 residues. As DNA, the CDR3 is TGTGCCAGCAGCGATACAGGGCGTAGTACCGAGACCCAGTACTTC. Translated, it gives CASSDTGRSTETQYF.

The genes are TRBV5-1 and TRBJ2-3, with 12 bases fitting TRBD2. CDR3 length: 16 residues. V lost 4 bases and J lost 6; bases outside the gene matches: 9. From germline, CDR1 is SGHRS and CDR2 YFSETQ. CDR3 region: CASSPGLAGPVDTQYF. For the CDR3, the DNA is TGCGCCAGCAGCCCCGGACTAGCGGGACCAGTGGATACGCAGTATTTT. The full variable domain, in which reference TRBV5-1 and TRBJ2-3 provide the parts outside the CDR3, is KAGVTQTPRYLIKTRGQQVTLSCSPISGHRSVSWYQQTPGQGLQFLFEYFSETQRNKGNFPGRFSGRQFSNSRSEMNVSTLELGDSALYLCASSPGLAGPVDTQYFGPGTRLTVL.

This chain connects TRBV28 to TRBJ1-5; TRBD1 might be the D (5 bases). The V gene lost 5 bases and the J gene lost 4 bases, with 15 bases spanning the gap. Germline CDR1 and CDR2: MDHEN and SYDVKM. The length of the CDR3 is 15 residues. The CDR3, as DNA: TGTGCCAGCAGTAGTCAGGGATTAGTTAATCAGCCCCAGCATTTT. Amino acid sequence: CASSSQGLVNQPQHF.

The J gene is TRBJ1-1, the V gene TRBV18; 7 positions match TRBD1. Losses at the gene ends were 4 bases for V and 1 base for J; bases not matched to a gene: 3. CDR3 length: 14 amino acids. Looked up from germline, CDR1 is KGHSH and CDR2 is LQKENI. CDR3 amino acids: CASSQGAPNTEAFF. The CDR3 bases are TGTGCCAGCTCACAGGGGGCGCCGAACACTGAAGCTTTCTTT.

This clone was picked up a small number of times. The rearrangement links TRBV7-9 to TRBJ1-2; no firm D call. V dropped 3 bases and J dropped 3 bases, with 5 bases sitting between them. This CDR3 has 12 amino acids. Germline lookup yields CDR1 SEHNR and CDR2 FQNEAQ (reference sequence). CDR3 DNA: TGTGCCAGCAGCTTTGAAGACTATGGCTACACCTTC. This gives the protein CASSFEDYGYTF. The full variable domain, rest sourced from reference TRBV7-9 and TRBJ1-2, is DTGVSQNPRHKITKRGQNVTFRCDPISEHNRLYWYRQTLGQGPEFLTYFQNEAQLEKSRLLSDRFSAERPKGSFSTLEIQRTEQGDSAMYLCASSFEDYGYTFGSGTRLTVV.

The chain joins TRBV2 to TRBJ2-2; 14 bases line up with TRBD2. The CDR3 is 15 amino acids. Germline CDR1 SNHLY, CDR2 FYNNEI. The V gene end was trimmed by 6 bases and the J gene end by 9 bases; junction bases not matched to a gene: 6. This CDR3 is CASRGTSGSFRELFF. The CDR3 DNA reads as TGTGCCAGCAGAGGGACTAGCGGGAGTTTCAGGGAGCTGTTTTTT.

The CDR3 nucleotides are TGCGCCAGCAGCTTACAGGGGGAGGTTGGTGAAGCTTTCTTT. This codes for CASSLQGEVGEAFF. This chain uses TRBV5-1 with TRBJ1-1; 8 bases are a match to TRBD1. CDR1 and CDR2 from the germline V gene are SGHRS and YFSETQ. The CDR3 is 14 residues long. V shed 2 bases and J 7 bases; nucleotides not matched to a gene: 7. Complete variable domain (other parts from reference TRBV5-1 and TRBJ1-1): KAGVTQTPRYLIKTRGQQVTLSCSPISGHRSVSWYQQTPGQGLQFLFEYFSETQRNKGNFPGRFSGRQFSNSRSEMNVSTLELGDSALYLCASSLQGEVGEAFFGQGTRLTVV.

The gene calls are TRBV5-4 and TRBJ1-3, with D possibly matching TRBD1 (6 bases). Germline V lookup: CDR1 SGHNT, CDR2 YYREEE (reference sequence). The CDR3 loop spans 13 amino acids. V lost 3 bases, J lost 8 bases, and 12 bases lay in between. The CDR3 DNA reads as TGTGCCAGCAGCTGGAGGGGGGAGGACACCATATATTTT. Its translation is CASSWRGEDTIYF.

This chain uses TRBV5-1 with TRBJ1-1; 7 bases line up with TRBD1. Germline V gene lookup returns CDR1 SGHRS and CDR2 YFSETQ. The CDR3 runs 15 residues. V dropped 4 bases and J dropped 3; count of bases not matched to a gene: 9. The CDR3 here is CASSPSTGFHTEAFF. The CDR3 nucleotides read TGCGCCAGCAGCCCATCGACAGGGTTTCACACTGAAGCTTTCTTT.

This chain connects TRBV5-1 to TRBJ2-5, with TRBD2 matching 11 bases. Germline loops: CDR1 SGHRS, CDR2 YFSETQ. V was pared by 4 bases and J by 5 bases, with 7 bases of the junction left unmatched. CDR3 length: 15 residues. The CDR3 spells CASSLRSGRAETQYF. The DNA of the CDR3 is TGCGCCAGCAGCCTACGTAGCGGGAGGGCCGAGACCCAGTACTTC.

CDR3 loop: CSVELAGGLQETQYF. CDR3 bases: TGCAGCGTTGAACTAGCGGGAGGACTTCAAGAGACCCAGTACTTC. The chain has TRBV29-1 and TRBJ2-5, with 11 bases that match TRBD2. Germline values: CDR1 SQVTM, CDR2 ANQGSEA. The junction had 4 bases not matched to a gene; V was cut back by 2 bases and J by 2 bases. The CDR3 is 15 amino acids. The whole variable domain, filled in from reference TRBV29-1 and TRBJ2-5, reads SAVISQKPSRDICQRGTSLTIQCQVDSQVTMMFWYRQQPGQSLTLIATANQGSEATYESGFVIDKFPISRPNLTFSTLTVSNMSPEDSSIYLCSVELAGGLQETQYFGPGTRLLVL.

The chain joins TRBV29-1 to TRBJ2-5; no reliable D call. Germline V gene sequence: CDR1 SQVTM, CDR2 ANQGSEA. Trimming stripped 6 bases from V and 0 bases from J, with 11 bases between. This CDR3 spans 13 amino acids. The CDR3 spells CSVILTYQETQYF. Here the CDR3 DNA reads TGCAGCGTCATATTAACATACCAAGAGACCCAGTACTTC.

This sequence joins TRBV6-6 and TRBJ2-2; D unresolved. V lost 8 bases, J lost 2 bases, and 9 bases lay in between. This CDR3 has 13 residues. CDR1 and CDR2 from the germline V gene are MNHNY and SVGAGI (reference sequence). The CDR3 nucleotides read TGTGCCAGCCTGGCGAAAAACACCGGGGAGCTGTTTTTT. Translation gives CASLAKNTGELFF.

In the case of this clone: In the same sample, other DNA sequences code for this CDR3. This chain joins TRBV28 and TRBJ1-2; D is unclear. V was cut by 6 bases and J by 2 bases, with 4 bases left in between. The CDR3 loop spans 11 amino acids. CDR1 and CDR2 (germline): MDHEN, SYDVKM. CDR3 bases: TGTGCCAGCAGATTAAACTATGGCTACACCTTC. Translating gives CASRLNYGYTF.

This chain uses TRBV4-1 with TRBJ2-1, with 10 bases that match TRBD2. There are 19 residues in the CDR3. The germline V gene has CDR1 MGHRA and CDR2 YSYEKL. Unmatched junction bases numbered 9, after V lost 1 base and J lost 0 bases. CDR3 bases: TGCGCCAGCAGCCAAGTACTAGCGGGGTCGTTTAGCTCCTACAATGAGCAGTTCTTC. It translates to CASSQVLAGSFSSYNEQFF.

The gene calls are TRBV30 and TRBJ1-6; 9 bases line up with TRBD1. The CDR3 length is 15 residues. Germline V gives CDR1 GTSNPN, CDR2 SVGIG (reference sequence). V lost 0 bases and J lost 9; bases outside the gene matches: 6. This chain's CDR3 is CAWSVLGQGSSPLHF. The CDR3 region has the DNA TGTGCCTGGAGTGTATTGGGACAGGGTAGTTCACCCCTCCACTTT. The full variable domain, its missing parts supplied by reference TRBV30 and TRBJ1-6, is SQTIHQWPATLVQPVGSPLSLECTVEGTSNPNLYWYRQAAGRGLQLLFYSVGIGQISSEVPQNLSASRPQDRQFILSSKKLLLSDSGFYLCAWSVLGQGSSPLHFGNGTRLTVT.

The rearrangement links TRBV7-3 to TRBJ1-1; no clear D. This CDR3 region has 13 residues. The germline V gene encodes CDR1 SGHTA and CDR2 FQGTGA. V was pared by 0 bases and J by 6 bases, with 8 bases between. The CDR3 loop reads CASSLTSGPEAFF. In DNA, the CDR3 is TGTGCCAGCAGCTTAACCAGTGGACCTGAAGCTTTCTTT.

V gene TRBV5-8 combines with J gene TRBJ1-1, with D possibly TRBD1 on 5 matching bases. Trimming stripped 5 bases from V and 0 bases from J, with 11 bases between. Germline V gene sequence: CDR1 SGHTS, CDR2 YDEGEE. The CDR3 is made up of 14 amino acids. CDR3 protein: CASRPNRLNTEAFF. CDR3 nucleotide sequence: TGTGCCAGCAGGCCAAACAGGTTGAACACTGAAGCTTTCTTT.

The chain joins TRBV29-1 to TRBJ2-1; TRBD1 agrees at 11 bases. The CDR3 has 13 amino acids. Germline-derived CDR1 and CDR2 are SQVTM and ANQGSEA. V was pared by 6 bases and J by 7 bases, with 5 bases of the junction left unmatched. CDR3 bases: TGCAGCGTGGACAGGGGGCGCAGGAATGAGCAGTTCTTC. It translates to CSVDRGRRNEQFF.

J is TRBJ1-5 and V is TRBV18, with D possibly TRBD1 on 5 matching bases. The CDR3 loop spans 16 amino acids. Germline CDR1 reads KGHSH; CDR2 reads LQKENI. V lost 5 bases and J lost 4, with 18 bases in between. In DNA form, the CDR3 reads TGTGCCAGCTCAACAGGCCCACGGGGCTTGAATCAGCCCCAGCATTTT. Amino acid sequence: CASSTGPRGLNQPQHF.